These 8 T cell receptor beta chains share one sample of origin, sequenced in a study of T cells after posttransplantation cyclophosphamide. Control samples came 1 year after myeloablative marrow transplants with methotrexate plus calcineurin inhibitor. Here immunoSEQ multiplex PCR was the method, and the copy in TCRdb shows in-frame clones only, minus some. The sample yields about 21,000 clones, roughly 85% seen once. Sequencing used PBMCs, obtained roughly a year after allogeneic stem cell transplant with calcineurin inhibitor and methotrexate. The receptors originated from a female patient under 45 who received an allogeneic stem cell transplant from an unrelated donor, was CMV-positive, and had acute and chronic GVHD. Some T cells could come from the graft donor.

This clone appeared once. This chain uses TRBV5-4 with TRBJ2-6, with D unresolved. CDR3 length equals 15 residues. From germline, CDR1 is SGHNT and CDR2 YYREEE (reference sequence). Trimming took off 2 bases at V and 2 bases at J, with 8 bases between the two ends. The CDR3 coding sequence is TGTGCCAGCAGCTTACAGCAAACTGGGGCCAACGTCCTGACTTTC. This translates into CASSLQQTGANVLTF.

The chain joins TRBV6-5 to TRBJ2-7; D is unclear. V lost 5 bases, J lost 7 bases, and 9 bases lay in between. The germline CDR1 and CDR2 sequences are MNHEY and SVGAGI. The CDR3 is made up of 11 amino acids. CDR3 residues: CASSAYLEQYF. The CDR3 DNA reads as TGTGCCAGCAGTGCTTATCTAGAGCAGTACTTC.

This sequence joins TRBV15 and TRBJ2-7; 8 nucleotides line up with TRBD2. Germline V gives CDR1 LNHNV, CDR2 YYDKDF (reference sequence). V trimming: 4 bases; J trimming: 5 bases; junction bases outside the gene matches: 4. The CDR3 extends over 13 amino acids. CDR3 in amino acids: CATSIPGGDEQYF. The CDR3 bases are TGTGCCACCAGCATACCGGGAGGGGACGAGCAGTACTTC.

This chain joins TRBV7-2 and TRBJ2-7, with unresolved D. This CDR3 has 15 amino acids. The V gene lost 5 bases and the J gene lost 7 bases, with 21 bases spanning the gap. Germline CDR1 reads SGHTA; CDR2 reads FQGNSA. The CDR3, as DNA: TGTGCCAGCAGCCCCGAGCCCCAAAACAAGAGGGAGCAGTACTTC. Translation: CASSPEPQNKREQYF.

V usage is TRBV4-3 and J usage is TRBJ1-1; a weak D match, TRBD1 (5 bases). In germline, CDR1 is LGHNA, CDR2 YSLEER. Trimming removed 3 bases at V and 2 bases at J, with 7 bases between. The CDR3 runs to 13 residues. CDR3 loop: CASSHQGNTEAFF. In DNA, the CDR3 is TGCGCCAGCAGCCATCAGGGTAACACTGAAGCTTTCTTT.

CDR3: CAWTGQGGNYGYTF. CDR3 nucleotide sequence: TGTGCCTGGACGGGACAGGGCGGAAACTATGGCTACACCTTC. The rearrangement joins TRBV30 to TRBJ1-2; TRBD1 matches at 9 bases. Trimming at V came to 4 bases and at J to 2 bases, leaving 5 bases not matched to a gene. The CDR3 length is 14 residues. Germline loops: CDR1 GTSNPN, CDR2 SVGIG (reference sequence).

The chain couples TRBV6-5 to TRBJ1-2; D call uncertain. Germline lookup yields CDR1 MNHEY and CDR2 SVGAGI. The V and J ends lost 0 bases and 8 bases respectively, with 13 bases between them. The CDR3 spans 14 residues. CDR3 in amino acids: CASSYSKATWGYTF. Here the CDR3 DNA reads TGTGCCAGCAGTTACTCGAAAGCGACGTGGGGCTACACCTTC.

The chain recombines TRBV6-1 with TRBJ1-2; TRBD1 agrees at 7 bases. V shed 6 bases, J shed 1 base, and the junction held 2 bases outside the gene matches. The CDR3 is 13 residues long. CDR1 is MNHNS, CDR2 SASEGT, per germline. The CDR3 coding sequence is TGTGCCAGCAGGCGGGACAGTAACTATGGCTACACCTTC. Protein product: CASRRDSNYGYTF.